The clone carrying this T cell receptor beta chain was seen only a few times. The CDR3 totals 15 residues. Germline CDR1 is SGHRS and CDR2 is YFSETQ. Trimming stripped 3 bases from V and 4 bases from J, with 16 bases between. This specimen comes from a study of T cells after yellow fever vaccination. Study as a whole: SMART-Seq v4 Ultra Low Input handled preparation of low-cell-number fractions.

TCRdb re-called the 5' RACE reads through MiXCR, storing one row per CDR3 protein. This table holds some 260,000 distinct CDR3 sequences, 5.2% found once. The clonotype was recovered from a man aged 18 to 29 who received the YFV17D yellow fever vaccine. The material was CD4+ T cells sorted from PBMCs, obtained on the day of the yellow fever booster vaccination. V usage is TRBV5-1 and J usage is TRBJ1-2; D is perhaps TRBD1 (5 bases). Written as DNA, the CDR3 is TGCGCCAGCAGCTGGACATTGACGAACATCTATGGCTACACCTTC. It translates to CASSWTLTNIYGYTF. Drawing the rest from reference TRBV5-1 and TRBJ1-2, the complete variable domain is KAGVTQTPRYLIKTRGQQVTLSCSPISGHRSVSWYQQTPGQGLQFLFEYFSETQRNKGNFPGRFSGRQFSNSRSEMNVSTLELGDSALYLCASSWTLTNIYGYTFGSGTRLTVV.